Listed here is a single T cell receptor beta chain. Its antigen remains undetermined. The sample holds no much larger clone one base away, and base qualities are not on file. The cohort comprised several hundred healthy bone marrow donors. At the time of sampling, every cohort member was nominally healthy, though immune exposures that went unrecorded were likely present. The donor was CMV seronegative and was included in the group of 352 seronegative cohort members. A peripheral blood sample was collected from each donor, and TCR beta sequencing was performed on peripheral blood mononuclear cells. The Qiagen DNeasy Blood Extraction Kit was used to extract genomic DNA from the blood cell samples. This entry comes from a study of cytomegalovirus exposure and HLA in healthy donors (dated by TCRdb to between 2016 and 2019). With respect to the entire study: In an earlier analysis of some 550 of the donors, 276 Gb of sequence data and 90 million to 130 million unique TCR beta sequences from about 190 million T cells were reported. Rather than using new phenotypic data, the later analysis identified candidate immune exposures from TCR beta sequences and from how often those sequences occurred across donors. Roughly five DR-DQ haplotypes were handled as single units for association and clustering, since linkage in the cohort was strong. Genome-wide SNP genotypes for about 55% of the 666 donors were used in a later genetic analysis, which treated that subset as a discovery cohort. Alongside the repertoire data, information on donor age, sex, ethnicity and CMV serostatus was compiled. On average, roughly 250,000 unique TCR beta nucleotide sequences were sequenced per donor among more than 350 genotyped donors of the cohort, with roughly 18% of those sequences being non-productive. Besides the first cohort of around 670 subjects, a separate validation cohort made up of 90 to 150 different subjects was used. The study aimed to test whether cataloging public T cell receptors could reveal signatures of past pathogen exposure. Typing coverage varied by locus: roughly 629-630 donors for A, B, C, DRB1 and DQB1; approximately 500 for DQA1; nearly 610 for DPA1; 450 to 480 for DPB1. In a later analysis, previously published TCR beta repertoires from 600 to 850 donors were re-analyzed and high-resolution HLA genotyping was added so that TCR occurrence patterns could be studied. Around 330 gigabases of sequencing data and tens of millions of unique TCR sequences made up an early release that covered several hundred HLA-typed donors. Every repertoire in the discovery cohort had been generated on one and the same sequencing platform. In an earlier analysis of 500 to 650 of the donors, high-throughput TCR beta sequencing was used to judge whether each TCR beta V gene segment behaved as functional or pseudogenic. The study profiled the T cell repertoires of hundreds of subjects by immunosequencing and related them to cytomegalovirus serostatus. Both class I and class II loci were covered by HLA typing, at four-digit resolution. To predict cytomegalovirus infection status, the study combined high-throughput TCR immunosequencing, statistical association of individual TCRs with disease status, and machine learning. Of the 300 to 450 genotyped donors, less than 85% were placed in the genetic ancestry cluster associated with self-reported Caucasian donors. Findings and caveats that apply to the study as a whole: Presence/absence analyses assumed roughly uniform sequencing depth across donors, an assumption that may not hold. When HLA alleles, especially DR and DQ, strongly co-occurred, attributing TCR associations to individual alleles was difficult. According to the authors, the approach could potentially be generalized to other disease states and immunological phenotypes. Linkage disequilibrium might explain the correlated functional status among segregating V segments, but an unknown experimental factor could not be ruled out. A cluster of highly shared sequence variants was judged likely to be a technical artifact of the sequencing pipeline. In a later analysis, some 18,000 TCR beta sequences were associated with specific HLA alleles at a false discovery rate of 0.05. Only TCR beta chains were sequenced in this cohort, and the absence of alpha or paired-chain data limited detectable features. According to a later analysis, most CMV-associated TCR beta chains appeared to be HLA-restricted, and the HLA associations seemed to be driven largely by CMV exposure. CMV serostatus was the only immune exposure information available for the cohort. Cytomegalovirus status was reported to be diagnosed by the classifier with high specificity and sensitivity in both the original and validation cohorts. A further reported finding was that TCR beta sequences accurately predicted the HLA-A and HLA-B alleles for most subjects in the first cohort. In a later analysis, HLA-associated TCR beta chains were found to be more clonally expanded and to have lower generation probabilities than equally common non-associated chains. Three of the identified cytomegalovirus-associated TCR beta chains were confirmed in vitro to be specific for cytomegalovirus antigens. V-gene and J-gene trimming of TCR beta chains was associated with a missense DCLRE1C variant in a later genetic analysis, and the association was replicated in an independent cohort. An earlier analysis of approximately 530 of the donors showed that most TCR beta V segments appeared in productive rearrangements either about 87% or about 30% of the time, which broadly matched IMGT annotations. Several of the top co-occurrence clusters appeared to be linked to parvovirus B19, influenza, CMV and Epstein-Barr virus, according to a later analysis. Because counts were too low, roughly 17 rarely observed V segments, including chromosome 9 orphons, were left out of the earlier analysis of several hundred of the donors. In a later analysis, the rate of TCR association differed among HLA loci, with DRB1 alleles having the most associated TCRs and HLA-C alleles having the fewest. In a later genetic analysis, fewer N-insertions in productive TCRs were reported among donors in an Asian-associated ancestry cluster than the 666-donor mean. Because HLA typing was missing for some donors at each locus, association tests included only the typed subset. While some public TCRs were present in many individuals, most TCR sequences turned up only very rarely across donors. In the study, approximately 160 TCR beta chains were listed as associated with cytomegalovirus.

The library was made by the immunoSEQ multiplex PCR assay. For the multiplex PCR, a mixture combining 60 forward primers for TCR Vbeta segments and 13 reverse primers for TCR Jbeta segments was used. A multiplex PCR assay on genomic DNA amplified the CDR3 region of rearranged TCR beta genes. The Illumina HiSeq System was used to sequence the amplified TCR beta libraries as 87-base-pair reads. Per the original workflow: A later analysis counted 75 million to 100 million unique TCR beta chains across the roughly 700 repertoires, and some 11 million of these chains were shared by at least two donors. Raw reads were error-corrected and collapsed into unique sequences with a nearest-neighbor algorithm that merged closely related sequences to remove PCR and sequencing errors. CDR3 sequences were aligned to IMGT reference sequences to assign V, D and J gene segments. For a sequence to be retained, at least a six-nucleotide match to both a V gene segment and a J gene segment was required. Rearrangements were classified as productive when the CDR3 lacked stop codons and remained in frame with V and J, and all other rearrangements were classified as non-productive. Following IMGT convention, CDR3 was defined as the stretch from the second conserved V-encoded cysteine to the conserved J-encoded phenylalanine. Sequences without an unambiguous match to a single V gene segment were excluded from the earlier analysis of over 500 of the donors. An earlier analysis of 587 of the donors classified V segments as functional when productive rearrangements were above 56.7% and as segregating when the standard deviation between donors was above 5%. A statistical classification framework was developed to diagnose cytomegalovirus status using the catalog of TCR beta chain sequences. In a later analysis, TCR nucleotide sequences were compared against IMGT/GENE-DB human TR gene sequences so that V and J genes could be assigned. In a later analysis, CDR3 sequences and most-parsimonious VDJ recombination scenarios were assigned using the TCRdist pipeline. In a later analysis, every TCR beta chain was defined by the combination of its CDR3 amino acid sequence and its V-gene family, and reads without a unique V-gene family were dropped. In a later analysis, approximately 590 highly shared, low-generation-probability nucleotide sequences were removed to address suspected cross-contamination and a sequencing artifact. In a later analysis, a clonal expansion index was calculated for each public chain from normalized within-repertoire ranks of inferred template counts. A later analysis computed generation probabilities with a VDJ recombination model fitted to out-of-frame rearrangements, and checked the results against IGoR. Hypergeometric tests were used in a later analysis to score TCR-TCR, TCR-HLA and TCR-CMV co-occurrence, with a repertoire-size bias correction applied to the TCR pairs. A later analysis estimated false discovery rates by permuting HLA or CMV assignments 20 times. In a later analysis, co-occurring TCRs were grouped using DBSCAN, with TCRdist sequence similarity added in when clustering inside HLA-allele-positive subsets. Repertoires with fewer than 30,000 or more than 120,000 public chains were left out of co-occurrence clustering, as were four to six repertoires with anomalous nucleotide sharing. Sourced from immuneACCESS, this table was stored by TCRdb with only in-frame sequences that have V and J called. A share of the clones is absent; for the studies checked, an unresolved V gene accounts for under half, and the remainder has no known explanation. V, J and clone size derive from that table, while D and trimming were established from the DNA sequence. The sample has 250,000 to 300,000 clones on record, about 93% of them singletons. 1.5% to 2% of the sample goes to the ten largest clones.

The sample comprised PBMCs. The sequence was collected from a girl aged 2-10 years in good health and CMV-seronegative.

The bases read TGTGCCAGTAGCCTGGACAGAGCTAACTATGGCTACACCTTC. Translated, this gives CASSLDRANYGYTF. The receptor chain draws on TRBV19 and TRBJ1-2; the D gene is perhaps TRBD1, on 6 matching bases. The CDR3 measures 14 amino acids from cysteine to phenylalanine. Only CDR3 DNA is held: 42 bases, read in frame from base 1. The germline V gene (reference sequence) specifies LNHDA as CDR1 and SQIVND as CDR2. V was cut back by 6 bases and J by 0 bases, leaving a gap of 11 bases between them.